This TCR beta chain is drawn from a study of human T cells and chemical hapten exposure. Study-level findings and limits: Alopecia affecting every donor means their immune response may not match healthy people's. Expanded TCRs produced significantly more large CDR3 similarity clusters than controls did.

CDR3 size: 16 residues. V lost 9 bases to trimming and J lost 5 bases; unmatched junction nucleotides: 10. Germline values: CDR1 SEHNR, CDR2 FQNEAQ (reference sequence). Library preparation tagged each individual cDNA molecule with a unique molecular identifier. TCRdb re-analysed the RACE reads in MiXCR, keeping a single row per CDR3 protein. The sample has over 30,000 distinct CDR3 sequences, 6.5% to 8% seen once; the top ten hold over 1%. This clonotype was seen repeatedly, ten times or more. Its antigen is unknown. Indicated time point: pre-sensitization, week 0. Described treatment: therapeutic diphenylcyclopropenone sensitization with weekly scalp DPC.

The rearrangement links TRBV7-9 to TRBJ2-1, with 13 positions matching TRBD2. This material consisted of whole blood, taken in connection with sensitization to the hapten diphenylcyclopropenone (DPC). The TCR originated in a woman aged 45-59 years with alopecia areata. Some clones in this sample may be carry-over from other donors' samples. CDR3 region: CASASAGLAGDNEQFF. The CDR3 coding sequence is TGTGCCAGTGCCTCCGCCGGACTAGCGGGAGACAATGAGCAGTTCTTC. The full variable domain, with the rest looked up from reference TRBV7-9 and TRBJ2-1, is DTGVSQNPRHKITKRGQNVTFRCDPISEHNRLYWYRQTLGQGPEFLTYFQNEAQLEKSRLLSDRFSAERPKGSFSTLEIQRTEQGDSAMYLCASASAGLAGDNEQFFGPGTRLTVL.